This T cell receptor beta chain was identified in a study of cytomegalovirus exposure and HLA in healthy donors. Overall study: Genotyping of some 390 donors showed that roughly 83% belonged to the Caucasian-associated ancestry cluster.

The CDR3 contains 15 residues. Germline V CDR1 and CDR2: MDHEN, SYDVKM. The ends lost 3 bases at V and 4 bases at J; junction bases unmatched: 5. Notes on this clone: What it binds is not known.

Study-wide results and caveats: Among donors in an Asian-associated ancestry cluster, a later analysis reportedly found fewer N-insertions than the roughly 670-donor mean. A classifier reportedly called cytomegalovirus status with high sensitivity and specificity.

The PCR had 60 Vbeta and 13 Jbeta primers. Measured with immunoSEQ multiplex PCR; TCRdb has only the in-frame clones, and not every one. The repertoire holds a few hundred thousand clones, with more than 80% as singletons. Sequencing was done on a sample of PBMCs. This receptor was obtained from a man aged 25-45 years in good health and CMV-seronegative. The chain links TRBV28 to TRBJ1-1; TRBD1 agrees at 10 bases. The CDR3: CASSFGQGVRTEAFF. The CDR3 DNA reads as TGTGCCAGCAGTTTCGGACAGGGGGTACGCACTGAAGCTTTCTTT.